This T cell receptor (beta chain) is from a study of OX40 agonist ivuxolimab in advanced cancers. Study as a whole: Head and neck, renal cell, melanoma or hepatocellular carcinoma were the cancers that dose-escalation patients had.

Of note for this clone: What it recognizes is unknown.

Broader study findings: Also showing low normalized T-cell clonal expansion were some of the nonresponders. CD8+ T cells averaged more expanded clones than CD4+.

The CDR3 length is 15 residues. Trimming removed 8 bases at V and 0 bases at J, with 14 bases between. Germline V gene lookup returns CDR1 LNHDA and CDR2 SQIVND (reference sequence). The data were produced by immunoSEQ multiplex PCR, yet TCRdb's version contains in-frame clones alone and is incomplete. This table holds tens of thousands of clones, 80% found once. The starting material was CD4+ or CD8+ T cells sorted from blood, obtained in a trial of the OX40 agonist ivuxolimab. J is TRBJ2-1 and V is TRBV19; a weak D match, TRBD1 (6 bases). The sequence came from an adult with an advanced solid tumor such as melanoma, head and neck, liver or kidney cancer. This CDR3 is CASGQSPFSYNEQFF. CDR3 in DNA: TGTGCCAGTGGACAGTCTCCTTTCTCCTACAATGAGCAGTTCTTC.